This TCR beta chain was profiled in a study of kidney transplant recipient with SARS-CoV-2 infection. TCRdb itself ran the reads through MiXCR, one entry per CDR3 protein. The repertoire has 250,000 or so distinct CDR3 sequences, under 35% of them found once; the top ten carry roughly 7%. CDR1 WSHSY and CDR2 SAAADI come from the germline V gene. Trimming pared 5 bases from V and 4 bases from J, leaving 23 bases between. This CDR3 is built from 17 residues. As regards this clonotype: A clone one base away is much larger, so this may be a read error.

This sequence was found in a male patient in his thirties who had COVID-19 and was a kidney transplant recipient. The T cells may come from the graft donor. The starting material was a blood sample, obtained at baseline and between days 110 and 120 from a kidney transplant recipient. The rearrangement uses TRBV10-2 and TRBJ1-2; D gene uncertain. The CDR3 reads CASSRGCTSRKIYGYTF. CDR3 nucleotides: TGCGCCAGCAGTCGCGGGTGCACTTCTAGAAAGATCTATGGCTACACCTTC.